Detailed here is one TCR beta chain. The antigen is unknown. The sample comes from a study of T cell responses to AZD1222 COVID-19 vaccine. Study-wide findings and caveats: Baseline seropositivity characterized only a handful of AZD1222 recipients. Donors were chiefly white British, with a greater number of females, and clonal diversity was perhaps underestimated. Vaccine-associated CD4 TCRs spanned spike, dominant at 160-218 and 743-854.

The V and J ends lost 2 bases and 5 bases respectively, with 13 bases between them. The CDR3 contains 14 residues. Germline CDR1 and CDR2: KGHSH and LQKENI. Assay: immunoSEQ multiplex PCR; the TCRdb copy retains only in-frame clones and omits some. The sample yields more than 85,000 clones, 88% seen once. This chain joins TRBV18 and TRBJ2-7; a weak D match, TRBD1 (6 bases). Sample: peripheral blood, taken on day 0 of AZD1222 vaccination. The TCR comes from an adult in good health. The DNA for the CDR3 is TGTGCCAGCTCACCATCCGGACAGATGGACGAGCAGTACTTC. This translates into CASSPSGQMDEQYF.